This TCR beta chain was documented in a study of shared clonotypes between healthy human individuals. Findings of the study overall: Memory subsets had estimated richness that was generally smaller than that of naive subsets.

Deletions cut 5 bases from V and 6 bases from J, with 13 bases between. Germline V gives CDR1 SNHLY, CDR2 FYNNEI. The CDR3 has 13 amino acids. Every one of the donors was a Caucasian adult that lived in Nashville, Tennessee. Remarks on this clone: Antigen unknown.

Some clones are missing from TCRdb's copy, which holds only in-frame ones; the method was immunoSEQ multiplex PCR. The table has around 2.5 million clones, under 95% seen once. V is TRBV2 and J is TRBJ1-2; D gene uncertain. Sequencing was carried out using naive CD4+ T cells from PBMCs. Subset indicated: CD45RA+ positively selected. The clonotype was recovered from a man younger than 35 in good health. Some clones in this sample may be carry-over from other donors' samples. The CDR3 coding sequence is TGTGCCAGCAGTTTACAAAGTACGGATGGCTACACCTTC. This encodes CASSLQSTDGYTF.